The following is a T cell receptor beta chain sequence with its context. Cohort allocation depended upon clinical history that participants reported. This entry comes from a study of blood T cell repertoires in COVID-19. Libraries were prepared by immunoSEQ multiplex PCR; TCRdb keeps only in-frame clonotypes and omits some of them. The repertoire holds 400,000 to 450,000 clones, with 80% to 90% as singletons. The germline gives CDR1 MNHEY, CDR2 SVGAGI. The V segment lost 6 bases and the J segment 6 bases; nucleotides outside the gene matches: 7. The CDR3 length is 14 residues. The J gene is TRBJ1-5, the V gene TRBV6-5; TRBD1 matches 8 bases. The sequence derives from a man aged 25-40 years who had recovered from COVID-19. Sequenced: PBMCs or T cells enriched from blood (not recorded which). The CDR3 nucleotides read TGTGCCAGCAGCAGGACAGGGCCGGGTCAGCCCCAGCATTTT. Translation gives CASSRTGPGQPQHF.